The 16 T cell receptor beta chains below all came from one sample that was sequenced in a study of blood T cell repertoires in COVID-19. Profiling relied on immunoSEQ multiplex PCR, and the TCRdb table lists in-frame clones only, not all of them. The table records some 190,000 clones, about 85% of them present only once. Sequencing was done on a sample of peripheral blood. These receptor sequences come from a man at least 80 years old with COVID-19, enrolled during active disease.

V usage is TRBV5-1 and J usage is TRBJ1-1; 7 bases agree with TRBD1. V gave up 3 bases and J gave up 1 base; unmatched junction bases: 6. The CDR3 loop spans 15 amino acids. Germline CDR1 is SGHRS and CDR2 is YFSETQ. The CDR3 DNA is TGCGCCAGCAGCTCCGGACAGGTGAAGAACACTGAAGCTTTCTTT. It specifies CASSSGQVKNTEAFF.

The genes are TRBV27 and TRBJ2-2, with D perhaps TRBD2 (6 bases). The CDR3 length is 14 residues. Germline V CDR1 and CDR2: MNHEY, SMNVEV (reference sequence). Trimming removed 3 bases from V and 4 bases from J, with 9 bases in between. Here the CDR3 reads CASSFSSGTGELFF. The CDR3, as DNA: TGTGCCAGCAGTTTCAGTAGCGGCACCGGGGAGCTGTTTTTT.

J is TRBJ1-4 and V is TRBV2; the D gene is possibly TRBD1 (5 bases). Trimming cost V 6 bases and J 7 bases, with 12 bases left between them. Germline CDR1 and CDR2: SNHLY and FYNNEI. The CDR3 totals 13 residues. The CDR3 loop is CASRQGFGEKLFF. The CDR3 DNA is TGTGCCAGCAGGCAGGGATTTGGTGAAAAACTGTTTTTT. Together with reference TRBV2 and TRBJ1-4, the CDR3 gives the full variable domain: EPEVTQTPSHQVTQMGQEVILRCVPISNHLYFYWYRQILGQKVEFLVSFYNNEISEKSEIFDDQFSVERPDGSNFTLKIRSTKLEDSAMYFCASRQGFGEKLFFGSGTQLSVL.

This chain connects TRBV6-5 to TRBJ2-4, with D possibly being TRBD2 (6 bases). Trimming took 5 bases from V and 2 from J, leaving 13 bases between them. Looked up from germline, CDR1 is MNHEY and CDR2 is SVGAGI. The CDR3 covers 15 residues. In DNA form, the CDR3 reads TGTGCCAGCAGTACTTCCGGAGGGACCAAAAACATTCAGTACTTC. Its protein is CASSTSGGTKNIQYF.

Points on this clone: Germline is not matched at one junction end, which may reflect a read error. The CDR3 region is CASTLDSNYGYTF. DNA for the CDR3: TGTGCCAGCACCTTGGACAGCAACTATGGCTACACCTTC. The chain uses TRBV5-4 and TRBJ1-2; D may be TRBD1 (6 bases). Germline CDR1 reads SGHNT; CDR2 reads YYREEE (reference sequence). This CDR3 spans 13 amino acids.

About this clone itself: At one end the junction does not follow the germline gene, possibly because of a read error. This chain joins TRBV6-2 or TRBV6-3 and TRBJ2-1, with D uncertain. This CDR3 contains 11 residues. Per the germline V gene, CDR1 is MNHEY and CDR2 is SVGEGT. The CDR3 DNA is TGTGCCAGCAGTTCCTTCAATGAGCAGTTCTTC. Protein sequence: CASSSFNEQFF.

This sequence joins TRBV4-3 and TRBJ2-1; D perhaps matches TRBD2 (5 bases). The ends were cut back, 2 bases at V and 8 bases at J, with 10 bases in the middle. Germline V gene lookup returns CDR1 LGHNA and CDR2 YSLEER. The CDR3 is 13 amino acids. CDR3 sequence reads: CASSQPGIDEQFF. In DNA form, the CDR3 reads TGCGCCAGCAGCCAACCGGGGATTGATGAGCAGTTCTTC.

This clone appeared a few times. The gene calls are TRBV5-5 and TRBJ1-1; no clear D. V was pared by 5 bases and J by 8 bases, with 16 bases between. This CDR3 contains 13 residues. Germline CDR1 SGHKS, CDR2 YYEKEE (reference sequence). The CDR3: CASSPGPSTEAFF. CDR3 sequence (DNA): TGTGCCAGCAGTCCGGGTCCGAGTACCGAAGCTTTCTTT. The whole variable domain, filled in from reference TRBV5-5 and TRBJ1-1, reads DAGVTQSPTHLIKTRGQQVTLRCSPISGHKSVSWYQQVLGQGPQFIFQYYEKEERGRGNFPDRFSARQFPNYSSELNVNALLLGDSALYLCASSPGPSTEAFFGQGTRLTVV.

This chain links TRBV19 with TRBJ1-1, with D maybe TRBD1 (6 bases). This CDR3 has 15 residues. In germline, CDR1 is LNHDA, CDR2 SQIVND (reference sequence). V was cut by 6 bases and J by 0 bases, with 14 bases left in between. The CDR3 DNA reads as TGTGCCAGTAGCTTCAACAGGGTCATGAACACTGAAGCTTTCTTT. Amino acids: CASSFNRVMNTEAFF.

This clone appeared a single time. The chain carries TRBV5-5 and TRBJ2-7; 10 nucleotides agree with TRBD1. This CDR3 is built from 16 residues. Germline CDR1 reads SGHKS; CDR2 reads YYEKEE (reference sequence). The V and J ends lost 0 bases and 0 bases, in that order; junction bases with no gene match: 3. In DNA, the CDR3 is TGTGCCAGCAGCTTGGTTGGGACAGGGGCCTCCTACGAGCAGTACTTC. It codes for CASSLVGTGASYEQYF. Together with reference TRBV5-5 and TRBJ2-7, the CDR3 gives the full variable domain: DAGVTQSPTHLIKTRGQQVTLRCSPISGHKSVSWYQQVLGQGPQFIFQYYEKEERGRGNFPDRFSARQFPNYSSELNVNALLLGDSALYLCASSLVGTGASYEQYFGPGTRLTVT.

This rearrangement joins TRBV4-2 to TRBJ1-6; D gene ambiguous. The germline V gene has CDR1 LGHNA and CDR2 YNFKEQ. V lost 0 bases and J lost 2, with 2 bases in between. This CDR3 comprises 14 residues. The CDR3 is CASSQDTYNSPLHF. In DNA, the CDR3 is TGTGCCAGCAGCCAAGATACCTATAATTCACCCCTCCACTTT.

The CDR3 is CASSQGQGWAIYF. CDR3 DNA sequence: TGCGCCAGCAGCCAAGGACAGGGGTGGGCCATATATTTT. The chain couples TRBV4-1 to TRBJ1-3; 8 bases align to TRBD1. CDR1 and CDR2 (germline): MGHRA, YSYEKL. There are 13 residues in the CDR3. Trimming cost V 1 base and J 11 bases; bases outside gene matches: 4.

The J gene is TRBJ2-1, the V gene TRBV6-5; a weak D match, TRBD1 (6 bases). CDR3 length: 13 residues. Germline CDR1 MNHEY, CDR2 SVGAGI. V was shortened by 2 bases and J by 6 bases, with 8 bases between the two germline ends. CDR3 loop: CASSYVGGNEQFF. The DNA for the CDR3 is TGTGCCAGCAGTTACGTAGGGGGCAATGAGCAGTTCTTC.

This clone is a singleton in its sample. The genes are TRBV27 and TRBJ2-1; 9 nucleotides agree with TRBD1. The CDR3 runs to 16 residues. V was pared by 6 bases and J by 3 bases, with 9 bases of the junction left unmatched. CDR1 and CDR2 (germline): MNHEY, SMNVEV (reference sequence). DNA for the CDR3: TGTGCCAGCAGAAGGAGTACAGGGGGCTACTACAATGAGCAGTTCTTC. Protein: CASRRSTGGYYNEQFF.

This clone was detected only once. The rearrangement joins TRBV15 to TRBJ1-2; possibly TRBD1 for D (5 bases). The length of the CDR3 is 13 residues. Deletions cut 3 bases from V and 4 bases from J, with 9 bases between. Germline V gene data show CDR1 as LNHNV and CDR2 as YYDKDF (reference sequence). The CDR3 is CATSRNRFYGYTF. CDR3 coding DNA: TGTGCCACCAGCAGGAACAGGTTCTATGGCTACACCTTC.

The chain employs TRBV7-2 and TRBJ1-1, with 7 bases identical to TRBD1. Germline CDR1 SGHTA, CDR2 FQGNSA. Trimming took 1 base from V and 0 from J; bases not matched to a gene: 5. The CDR3 loop spans 16 amino acids. CDR3 coding DNA: TGTGCCAGCAGCTTAGTAGGGGGCACCATGAACACTGAAGCTTTCTTT. This translates into CASSLVGGTMNTEAFF.